This T cell receptor beta chain was identified in a study of blood T cell repertoires in COVID-19. Study details: Cohort 3 recovered donors had two negative PCRs, clearance, or symptom resolution. From the United States, Italy and Spain came samples of acute and convalescent COVID-19. PBMCs, B-cell-depleted T cells, or T cells were the source of the cDNA or gDNA that made up the material.

Participants were placed into cohorts based on the clinical history they reported. Looked up from germline, CDR1 is MGHRA and CDR2 is YSYEKL. Germline trimming cut 6 bases from V and 3 bases from J; bases unmatched to any gene: 12. The CDR3 covers 16 residues. This clone was detected once. Assay: immunoSEQ multiplex PCR; the TCRdb copy retains only in-frame clones and omits some. Among approximately 140,000 clones listed, over 75% were seen once. This TCR came from a man in his forties or fifties in a cohort exposed to, infected with or recovered from COVID-19 (not recorded which). The chain links TRBV4-1 to TRBJ2-7; 9 bases align to TRBD1. Specimen: PBMCs or T cells enriched from blood (not recorded which). The CDR3 DNA sequence: TGCGCCAGCAGTCCAGGGACAGGGAGTTTTAACTACGAGCAGTACTTC. Translated, it gives CASSPGTGSFNYEQYF.